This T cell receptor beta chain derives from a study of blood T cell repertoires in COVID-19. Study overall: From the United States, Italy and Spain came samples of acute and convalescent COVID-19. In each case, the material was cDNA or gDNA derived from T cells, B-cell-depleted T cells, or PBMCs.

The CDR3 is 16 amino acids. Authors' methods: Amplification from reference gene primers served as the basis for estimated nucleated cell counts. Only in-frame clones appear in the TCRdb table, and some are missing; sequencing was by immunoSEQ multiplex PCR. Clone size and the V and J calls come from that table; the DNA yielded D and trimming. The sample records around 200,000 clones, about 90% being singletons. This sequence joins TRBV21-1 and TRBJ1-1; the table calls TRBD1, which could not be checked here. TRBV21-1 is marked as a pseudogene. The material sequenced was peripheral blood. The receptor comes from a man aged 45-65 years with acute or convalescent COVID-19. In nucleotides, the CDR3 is TGTGCCAGCAGCAAACCCGTACGTGCAGAGAACACTGAAGCTTTCTTT. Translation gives CASSKPVRAENTEAFF.